What follows are 17 T cell receptor beta chains derived from one specimen sequenced in a study of cytomegalovirus exposure and HLA in healthy donors. 60 Vbeta and 13 Jbeta primers were used in PCR. Generated by immunoSEQ multiplex PCR, the TCRdb table keeps only in-frame clones and is missing some. This sample has about 140,000 clones, with about 80% found just once. Sample: PBMCs. These receptors were collected from a man aged 30 to 45 in good health and CMV-seropositive.

The rearrangement uses TRBV6-1 and TRBJ2-7; possibly TRBD1 for D (6 bases). V gave up 6 bases and J gave up 0 bases, with 9 bases separating them. Looked up from germline, CDR1 is MNHNS and CDR2 is SASEGT. This CDR3 has 13 residues. CDR3 coding DNA: TGTGCCAGCAGGTGGACAGCCTCCTACGAGCAGTACTTC. Translating it yields CASRWTASYEQYF.

The gene calls are TRBV11-2 and TRBJ2-1, with D tentatively TRBD2 (5 bases). Germline-derived CDR1 and CDR2 are SGHAT and FQNNGV. This CDR3 is 16 amino acids long. Trimming removed 1 base from V and 8 bases from J, with 18 bases in between. The CDR3 bases are TGTGCCAGCAGCTTAGTCCGGGGATCCGAAGCCGATGAGCAGTTCTTC. Translating gives CASSLVRGSEADEQFF. Complete variable domain (other parts from reference TRBV11-2 and TRBJ2-1): EAGVAQSPRYKIIEKRQSVAFWCNPISGHATLYWYQQILGQGPKLLIQFQNNGVVDDSQLPKDRFSAERLKGVDSTLKIQPAKLEDSAVYLCASSLVRGSEADEQFFGPGTRLTVL.

The chain employs TRBV28 and TRBJ1-4; TRBD1 aligns across 7 bases. The CDR3 sequence is 15 residues long. J gave up 5 bases and V 3 bases, and 6 bases lay outside the gene matches. Germline V gene lookup returns CDR1 MDHEN and CDR2 SYDVKM. CDR3 nucleotides: TGTGCCAGCAGTTTCAGGGGGGCTCTGAATGAAAAACTGTTTTTT. This sequence encodes CASSFRGALNEKLFF.

The genes are TRBV5-8 and TRBJ2-1; the D is unclear. CDR3 size: 15 residues. V was clipped by 1 base and J by 0 bases, with 8 bases between them. Germline V gene data show CDR1 as SGHTS and CDR2 as YDEGEE. DNA of the CDR3: TGTGCCAGCAGCTTGACCTCTAGCTCCTACAATGAGCAGTTCTTC. It translates to CASSLTSSSYNEQFF.

The sample holds a few counts of this clone. The chain recombines TRBV29-1 with TRBJ1-5, with TRBD1 identical over 9 bases. The germline gives CDR1 SQVTM, CDR2 ANQGSEA. This CDR3 is built from 15 residues. After removal of 6 bases from V and 1 base from J, the junction contained 7 bases not matched to a gene. In DNA, the CDR3 is TGCAGCGTCGCGGACAGGGGAGGCAGCAATCAGCCCCAGCATTTT. As protein: CSVADRGGSNQPQHF.

The V gene is TRBV29-1, the J gene TRBJ1-1, with D possibly matching TRBD1 (5 bases). V lost 2 bases and J lost 0, with 16 bases in between. The CDR3 length is 16 residues. Germline V CDR1 and CDR2: SQVTM, ANQGSEA. CDR3 sequence reads: CSVELGGRQLNTEAFF. In DNA form, the CDR3 reads TGCAGCGTTGAATTAGGCGGTCGACAGCTGAACACTGAAGCTTTCTTT.

With respect to this clone: At one boundary the junction diverges from the germline segment, which might be a read error. The chain joins TRBV7-9 to TRBJ2-7, with a tentative D call TRBD2 (5 bases). The CDR3 contains 12 residues. Germline assignment: CDR1 SEHNR and CDR2 FQNEAQ (reference sequence). DNA of the CDR3: TGTTCCAGCAGCCCGACAACGGGGGAGCAGTACTTC. Amino acid sequence: CSSSPTTGEQYF.

V and J are TRBV4-1 and TRBJ1-6; D gene ambiguous. Germline V gene lookup returns CDR1 MGHRA and CDR2 YSYEKL. The V gene lost 4 bases and the J gene lost 7 bases, with 14 bases spanning the gap. This CDR3 has 15 residues. CDR3 sequence reads: CASSRVAALNSPLHF. The CDR3 DNA reads TGCGCCAGCAGCCGAGTTGCTGCCTTGAATTCACCCCTCCACTTT.

V gene TRBV19 combines with J gene TRBJ2-6; TRBD1 might be the D (5 bases). Trimming took 2 bases from V and 4 from J, leaving 12 bases between them. The CDR3 length is 16 residues. Germline loops: CDR1 LNHDA, CDR2 SQIVND (reference sequence). CDR3 protein: CASSITAGSGANVLTF. As DNA, the CDR3 is TGTGCCAGTAGTATAACGGCAGGGTCCGGGGCCAACGTCCTGACTTTC.

In its sample, this clone was seen a few times. The V and J genes are TRBV5-6 and TRBJ1-1, with TRBD1 matching 9 bases. The germline V gene encodes CDR1 SGHDT and CDR2 YYEEEE. With 4 bases clipped from V and 4 bases from J, the junction kept 2 bases outside the gene matches. The CDR3 contains 13 residues. CDR3 in DNA: TGTGCCAGCAGCGGACAGGGGCTCACTGAAGCTTTCTTT. Translation: CASSGQGLTEAFF.

The chain carries TRBV21-1 and TRBJ2-3; the table's D call of TRBD2 was not tested on the DNA. TRBV21-1 is assigned pseudogene status. CDR3 size: 18 residues. CDR3 residues: CASSKIWTSGSYTDTQYF. The CDR3, as DNA: TGTGCCAGCAGCAAGATTTGGACTAGCGGGTCCTACACAGATACGCAGTATTTT.

CDR3 sequence reads: CASRKRERTGNSPLHF. DNA for the CDR3: TGTGCCAGCAGGAAAAGGGAACGGACGGGAAATTCACCCCTCCACTTT. The chain couples TRBV21-1 to TRBJ1-6. TRBV21-1 is reported as a pseudogene. The CDR3 has 16 residues.

The chain joins TRBV30 to TRBJ1-6, with D unresolved. Trimming cost V 2 bases and J 6 bases, with 11 bases left between them. The CDR3 is 14 amino acids. Germline values: CDR1 GTSNPN, CDR2 SVGIG (reference sequence). The CDR3 DNA reads TGTGCCTGGAGTCCCGACTGGAGTAATTCACCCCTCCACTTT. Translated, it gives CAWSPDWSNSPLHF.

This chain uses TRBV29-1 with TRBJ2-1; D is uncertain. The length of the CDR3 is 14 residues. Germline V lookup: CDR1 SQVTM, CDR2 ANQGSEA. DNA of the CDR3: TGCAGTGGTTCCCCGGAGAGCTCCTACAATGAGCAGTTCTTC. Its protein product is CSGSPESSYNEQFF.

The rearrangement joins TRBV28 to TRBJ1-1; D gene unclear. Trimming took off 4 bases at V and 0 bases at J, with 6 bases between the two ends. The germline gives CDR1 MDHEN, CDR2 SYDVKM. The CDR3 totals 13 residues. The DNA of the CDR3 is TGTGCCAGCAGTTCTATTATGAACACTGAAGCTTTCTTT. It codes for CASSSIMNTEAFF.

The V gene is TRBV28, the J gene TRBJ1-2; TRBD1 might be the D (5 bases). V lost 7 bases and J lost 4, with 16 bases in between. The length of the CDR3 is 14 residues. Germline lookup yields CDR1 MDHEN and CDR2 SYDVKM. The CDR3 nucleotides read TGTGCCAGCACCGTCGGCGGGGCGTCCTATGGCTACACCTTC. Its protein product is CASTVGGASYGYTF.

The chain employs TRBV6-4 and TRBJ2-2; D call uncertain. V lost 6 bases to trimming and J lost 6 bases, with 14 bases between them. The CDR3 is 14 amino acids. CDR1 and CDR2 (germline): MRHNA, SNTAGT. The CDR3 nucleotides are TGTGCCAGCAGGGTACTATCTGAGTCCGGGGAGCTGTTTTTT. This sequence encodes CASRVLSESGELFF.